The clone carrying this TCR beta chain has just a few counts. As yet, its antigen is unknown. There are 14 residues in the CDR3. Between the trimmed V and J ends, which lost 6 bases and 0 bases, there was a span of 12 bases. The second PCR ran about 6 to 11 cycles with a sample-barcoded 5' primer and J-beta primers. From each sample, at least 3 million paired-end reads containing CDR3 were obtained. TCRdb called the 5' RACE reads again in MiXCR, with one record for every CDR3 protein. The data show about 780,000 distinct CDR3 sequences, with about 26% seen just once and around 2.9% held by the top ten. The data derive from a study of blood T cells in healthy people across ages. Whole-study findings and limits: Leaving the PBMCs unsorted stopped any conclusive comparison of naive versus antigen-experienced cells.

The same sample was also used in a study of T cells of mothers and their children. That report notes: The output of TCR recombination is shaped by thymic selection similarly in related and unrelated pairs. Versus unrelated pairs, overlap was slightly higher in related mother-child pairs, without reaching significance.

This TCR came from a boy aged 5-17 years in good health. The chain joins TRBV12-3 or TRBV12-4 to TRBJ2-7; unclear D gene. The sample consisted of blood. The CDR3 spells CASRPQRSSYEQYF. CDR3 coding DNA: TGTGCCAGCAGGCCACAGAGAAGCTCCTACGAGCAGTACTTC.